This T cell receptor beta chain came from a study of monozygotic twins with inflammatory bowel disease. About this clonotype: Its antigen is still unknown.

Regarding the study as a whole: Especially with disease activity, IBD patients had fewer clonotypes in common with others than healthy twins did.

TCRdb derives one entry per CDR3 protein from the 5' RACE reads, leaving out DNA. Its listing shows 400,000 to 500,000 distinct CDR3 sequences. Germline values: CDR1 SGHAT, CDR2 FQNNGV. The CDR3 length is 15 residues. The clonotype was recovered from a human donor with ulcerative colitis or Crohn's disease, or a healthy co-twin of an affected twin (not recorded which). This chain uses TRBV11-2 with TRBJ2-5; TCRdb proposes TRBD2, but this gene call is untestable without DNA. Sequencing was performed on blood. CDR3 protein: CASSTGLAGVETQYF.